This passage covers 7 T cell receptor beta chains from one sample sequenced in a study of cytomegalovirus exposure and HLA in healthy donors. PCR was performed using 60 Vbeta and 13 Jbeta primers. Here immunoSEQ multiplex PCR was the method, and the copy in TCRdb shows in-frame clones only, minus some. The sample table includes about 200,000 clones. What was sequenced was PBMCs. These receptors were obtained from a man aged 25-40 years in good health and CMV-seronegative.

This chain joins TRBV13 and TRBJ1-2; TRBD1 aligns across 7 bases. With 0 bases clipped from V and 2 bases from J, the junction kept 6 bases outside the gene matches. The germline V gene has CDR1 PRHDT and CDR2 FYEKMQ (reference sequence). This CDR3 has 16 residues. This CDR3 reads CASSLGRGRFNYGYTF. The CDR3 DNA follows: TGTGCCAGCAGCTTAGGAAGGGGGCGGTTCAACTATGGCTACACCTTC.

The chain employs TRBV7-9 and TRBJ1-5, with D tentatively TRBD1 (5 bases). Germline V gene data show CDR1 as SEHNR and CDR2 as FQNEAQ (reference sequence). V was trimmed by 1 base and J by 3 bases, leaving 13 bases between them. The CDR3 is made up of 16 amino acids. The CDR3 DNA sequence: TGTGCCAGCAGCTTAGATATAGGGGTTTTCAATCAGCCCCAGCATTTT. Encoded protein: CASSLDIGVFNQPQHF.

This chain uses TRBV10-1 with TRBJ2-1; 12 bases are shared with TRBD1. Per the germline V gene, CDR1 is WNHNN and CDR2 is SYGVQD (reference sequence). The CDR3 covers 15 residues. The junction had 6 bases not matched to a gene; V was cut back by 4 bases and J by 8 bases. The CDR3 nucleotides are TGCGCCAGCAGTGCAGGGGGACAGGGGGCCTATGAGCAGTTCTTC. It translates to CASSAGGQGAYEQFF.

The chain recombines TRBV18 with TRBJ2-3; D ambiguous. Germline-derived CDR1 and CDR2 are KGHSH and LQKENI. CDR3 length equals 13 residues. V was clipped by 0 bases and J by 6 bases, with 7 bases between them. This chain's CDR3 is CASSPPHGDTQYF. In DNA form, the CDR3 reads TGTGCCAGCTCACCACCTCACGGGGATACGCAGTATTTT. Full variable domain (outside the CDR3, taken from reference TRBV18 and TRBJ2-3): NAGVMQNPRHLVRRRGQEARLRCSPMKGHSHVYWYRQLPEEGLKFMVYLQKENIIDESGMPKERFSAEFPKEGPSILRIQQVVRGDSAAYFCASSPPHGDTQYFGPGTRLTVL.

The chain uses TRBV30 and TRBJ1-1, with 7 bases that match TRBD1. The CDR3 is made up of 11 amino acids. Losses at the gene ends were 7 bases for V and 10 bases for J; bases not matched to a gene: 9. The germline V gene has CDR1 GTSNPN and CDR2 SVGIG (reference sequence). The CDR3 sequence: CAFQRGQVAFF. DNA for the CDR3: TGTGCCTTCCAAAGGGGGCAGGTAGCTTTCTTT.

The chain uses TRBV13 and TRBJ2-2, with 8 bases fitting TRBD2. With V trimmed by 1 base and J by 7 bases, 8 bases remained unmatched. This CDR3 region has 16 residues. Germline CDR1 PRHDT, CDR2 FYEKMQ (reference sequence). CDR3 region: CASSLESGGPHGELFF. Here the CDR3 DNA reads TGTGCCAGCAGCTTAGAGTCGGGAGGGCCCCACGGGGAGCTGTTTTTT.

The V gene is TRBV4-1, the J gene TRBJ2-1, with 7 bases lining up with TRBD2. CDR1 is MGHRA and CDR2 is YSYEKL in the germline V gene. The length of the CDR3 is 18 residues. V was clipped by 0 bases and J by 4 bases; unmatched bases: 12. CDR3 region: CASSQDDFQASGYNEQFF. In DNA form, the CDR3 reads TGCGCCAGCAGCCAAGATGATTTTCAGGCTAGCGGTTACAATGAGCAGTTCTTC.